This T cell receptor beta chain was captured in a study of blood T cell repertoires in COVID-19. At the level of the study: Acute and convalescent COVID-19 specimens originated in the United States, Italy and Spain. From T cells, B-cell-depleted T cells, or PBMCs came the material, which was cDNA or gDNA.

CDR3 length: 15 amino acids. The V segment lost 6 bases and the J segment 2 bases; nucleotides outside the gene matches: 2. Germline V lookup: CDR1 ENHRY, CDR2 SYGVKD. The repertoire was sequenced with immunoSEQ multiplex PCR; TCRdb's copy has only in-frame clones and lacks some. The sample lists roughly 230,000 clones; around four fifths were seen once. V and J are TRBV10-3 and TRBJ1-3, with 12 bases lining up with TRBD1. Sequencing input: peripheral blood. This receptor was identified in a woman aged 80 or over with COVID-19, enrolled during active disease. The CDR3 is CAISRDRGPGNTIYF. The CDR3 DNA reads TGTGCCATCAGCCGGGACAGGGGGCCTGGAAACACCATATATTTT.